This entry lists 22 T cell receptor beta chains sequenced from one sample in a study of blood T cell repertoires in COVID-19. Sequencing used immunoSEQ multiplex PCR; TCRdb keeps in-frame clones, though not all of them. The table includes under 120,000 clones, around 87% detected once. Sequenced material: peripheral blood. These receptors all stem from a woman aged 80 or over with acute or convalescent COVID-19.

The rearrangement uses TRBV5-1 and TRBJ2-7; D is possibly TRBD2 (6 bases). The CDR3 loop spans 15 amino acids. Germline V gene lookup returns CDR1 SGHRS and CDR2 YFSETQ. Trimming pared 2 bases from V and 0 bases from J, leaving 12 bases between. The CDR3 reads CASSLGGVTSYEQYF. In DNA form, the CDR3 reads TGCGCCAGCAGCTTAGGCGGGGTCACCTCCTACGAGCAGTACTTC.

This clone was counted once. The chain links TRBV24-1 to TRBJ2-7; the match to TRBD1 covers 7 bases. V gave up 2 bases and J gave up 2 bases; unmatched junction bases: 2. The germline V gene has CDR1 KGHDR and CDR2 SFDVKD. The CDR3 runs to 14 residues. The CDR3 DNA follows: TGTGCCACCAGTGATTCCGGGACAGCCTACGAGCAGTACTTC. Its protein is CATSDSGTAYEQYF.

V gene TRBV15 combines with J gene TRBJ2-2; 8 bases align to TRBD1. CDR1 and CDR2 from the germline V gene are LNHNV and YYDKDF (reference sequence). Unmatched junction bases numbered 4, after V lost 5 bases and J lost 5 bases. This CDR3 region has 14 residues. The CDR3 coding sequence is TGTGCCACCAGCGGGACAGGCAGTACCGGGGAGCTGTTTTTT. Translated, it gives CATSGTGSTGELFF. Together with reference TRBV15 and TRBJ2-2, the CDR3 gives the full variable domain: DAMVIQNPRYQVTQFGKPVTLSCSQTLNHNVMYWYQQKSSQAPKLLFHYYDKDFNNEADTPDNFQSRRPNTSFCFLDIRSPGLGDTAMYLCATSGTGSTGELFFGEGSRLTVL.

The chain has TRBV3-1 (or the pseudogene TRBV3-2) and TRBJ2-3; 15 bases are a match to TRBD2. With 1 base clipped from V and 4 bases from J, the junction kept 3 bases outside the gene matches. Germline CDR1 LGHDT, CDR2 YNNKEL (reference sequence). The CDR3 sequence is 17 residues long. The CDR3 region has the DNA TGTGCCAGCAGCCAAGGGACTAGCGGGGGGGCCTCAGATACGCAGTATTTT. Amino acid sequence: CASSQGTSGGASDTQYF.

This chain uses TRBV25-1 with TRBJ2-3; 8 bases are shared with TRBD2. CDR1 is MGHDK and CDR2 is SYGVNS in the germline V gene. The CDR3 is 14 residues long. V lost 6 bases, J lost 2 bases, and 4 bases stayed unmatched. The CDR3 loop is CASRSGGVTDTQYF. Here the CDR3 DNA reads TGTGCCAGCAGGTCGGGAGGGGTCACAGATACGCAGTATTTT.

The chain employs TRBV11-2 and TRBJ2-5; tentative D call: TRBD1 (5 bases). The CDR3 totals 16 residues. From germline, CDR1 is SGHAT and CDR2 FQNNGV. Trimming left V 1 base short and J 3 bases short, with 15 bases between. CDR3 sequence: CASSLGRGRVEETQYF. Here the CDR3 DNA reads TGTGCCAGCAGCTTAGGAAGGGGCAGGGTAGAAGAGACCCAGTACTTC. The entire variable domain, with the rest obtained from reference TRBV11-2 and TRBJ2-5, is as follows: EAGVAQSPRYKIIEKRQSVAFWCNPISGHATLYWYQQILGQGPKLLIQFQNNGVVDDSQLPKDRFSAERLKGVDSTLKIQPAKLEDSAVYLCASSLGRGRVEETQYFGPGTRLLVL.

J is TRBJ2-2 and V is TRBV9; TRBD2 matches at 8 bases. After removal of 0 bases from V and 2 bases from J, the junction contained 3 bases not matched to a gene. The CDR3 consists of 16 residues. The germline gives CDR1 SGDLS, CDR2 YYNGEE. The chain's CDR3 is CASSVAGGANTGELFF. For the CDR3, the DNA is TGTGCCAGCAGCGTAGCCGGGGGGGCAAACACCGGGGAGCTGTTTTTT.

V usage is TRBV27 and J usage is TRBJ1-3; D might be TRBD1 (5 bases). The CDR3 sequence is 16 residues long. Germline values: CDR1 MNHEY, CDR2 SMNVEV (reference sequence). Trimming removed 5 bases at V and 0 bases at J, with 14 bases between. The DNA for the CDR3 is TGTGCCAGCAGTCCTATACAGGCCGCCTCTGGAAACACCATATATTTT. This translates into CASSPIQAASGNTIYF.

This chain joins TRBV4-1 and TRBJ2-7; 9 nucleotides match TRBD1. Per the germline V gene, CDR1 is MGHRA and CDR2 is YSYEKL. The CDR3 length is 16 residues. The trim removed 1 base at V and 2 bases at J, leaving 6 bases unmatched. For the CDR3, the DNA is TGCGCCAGCAGCCAAGGACCGGGACAGGGCACCTACGAGCAGTACTTC. Amino acids: CASSQGPGQGTYEQYF.

This rearrangement joins TRBV28 to TRBJ1-2; no clear D. Trimming cost V 6 bases and J 3 bases, with 5 bases left between them. The CDR3 contains 11 residues. Germline V gene sequence: CDR1 MDHEN, CDR2 SYDVKM. As DNA, the CDR3 is TGTGCCAGCAGAACAGACTATGGCTACACCTTC. It codes for CASRTDYGYTF.

This clone was counted between two and nine times. The chain joins TRBV15 to TRBJ1-4; TRBD1 might be the D (6 bases). Trimming cost V 5 bases and J 9 bases, with 16 bases left between them. This CDR3 has 14 amino acids. Per the germline V gene, CDR1 is LNHNV and CDR2 is YYDKDF (reference sequence). The CDR3 DNA is TGTGCCACCAGCGCATACAGGGATACTCAAAAACTGTTTTTT. It encodes CATSAYRDTQKLFF.

V is TRBV29-1 and J is TRBJ2-1, with TRBD2 matching 11 bases. The CDR3 covers 14 residues. Germline-derived CDR1 and CDR2 are SQVTM and ANQGSEA. The V gene end was trimmed by 5 bases and the J gene end by 4 bases; junction bases not matched to a gene: 4. The CDR3 is CSVRLAGKYNEQFF. As DNA, the CDR3 is TGCAGCGTTAGACTAGCGGGAAAATACAATGAGCAGTTCTTC.

This chain links TRBV4-1 with TRBJ2-7, with 8 positions matching TRBD1. Trimming cost V 3 bases and J 3 bases; bases outside gene matches: 4. CDR1 and CDR2 (germline): MGHRA, YSYEKL. The CDR3 sequence is 14 residues long. The CDR3 spells CASSQTGQGYEQYF. The CDR3 region has the DNA TGCGCCAGCAGCCAGACCGGACAGGGCTACGAGCAGTACTTC.

The V gene is TRBV28, the J gene TRBJ1-5; weak D call: TRBD1 (6 bases). The V gene's germline CDR1 is MDHEN and CDR2 SYDVKM. The CDR3 is 15 residues long. The V end was cut by 6 bases, the J end by 2 bases, with 14 bases between. CDR3 loop: CASRPGQPGNQPQHF. For the CDR3, the DNA is TGTGCCAGCAGGCCGGGACAACCGGGCAATCAGCCCCAGCATTTT.

J is TRBJ1-5 and V is TRBV16, with D perhaps TRBD1 (6 bases). The CDR3 length is 20 residues. V lost 0 bases and J 11 bases, leaving 32 bases between the germline ends. Germline CDR1 and CDR2: KGHSY and FQNENV. As DNA, the CDR3 is TGTGCCAGCAGCCAATCCGGTGCAGGACAGTTTAAAGGACCCAAAGGTTCCCAGCATTTT. Translated: CASSQSGAGQFKGPKGSQHF.

V and J are TRBV4-1 and TRBJ2-6, with 11 bases identical to TRBD1. Germline CDR1 reads MGHRA; CDR2 reads YSYEKL. The CDR3 loop spans 19 amino acids. V gave up 1 base and J gave up 1 base; unmatched junction bases: 6. The CDR3 DNA sequence: TGCGCCAGCAGCCAAGCATTGGACAGGGGGCGTTCTGGGGCCAACGTCCTGACTTTC. This gives the protein CASSQALDRGRSGANVLTF.

The chain carries TRBV19 and TRBJ1-1, with D hard to call. This CDR3 is 15 amino acids long. From germline, CDR1 is LNHDA and CDR2 SQIVND (reference sequence). Between the trimmed V and J ends, which lost 3 bases and 0 bases, there was a span of 11 bases. The CDR3 loop is CASSIEDGMNTEAFF. The CDR3 nucleotides read TGTGCCAGTAGTATCGAGGACGGGATGAACACTGAAGCTTTCTTT.

J is TRBJ1-1 and V is TRBV4-2, with 9 bases fitting TRBD1. This CDR3 spans 17 amino acids. After removal of 1 base from V and 0 bases from J, the junction contained 6 bases not matched to a gene. Germline lookup yields CDR1 LGHNA and CDR2 YNFKEQ. CDR3 sequence (DNA): TGTGCCAGCAGCCAAGGGCCCGGGACAGGGATGAACACTGAAGCTTTCTTT. Residues: CASSQGPGTGMNTEAFF.

V is TRBV14 and J is TRBJ1-6, with TRBD1 matching 8 bases. The germline CDR1 and CDR2 sequences are SGHDN and FVKESK. The CDR3 consists of 16 residues. The V gene end was trimmed by 3 bases and the J gene end by 8 bases; junction bases not matched to a gene: 9. As DNA, the CDR3 is TGTGCCAGCAGCCAGGGACAGGCCATGTTATATTCACCCCTCCACTTT. Amino acids: CASSQGQAMLYSPLHF.

The V and J genes are TRBV28 and TRBJ1-1; 7 bases agree with TRBD1. After removal of 4 bases from V and 0 bases from J, the junction contained 5 bases not matched to a gene. From germline, CDR1 is MDHEN and CDR2 SYDVKM. The CDR3 is made up of 15 amino acids. CDR3 nucleotide sequence: TGTGCCAGCAGTTCAGAGGGGGCCATGAACACTGAAGCTTTCTTT. Translating it yields CASSSEGAMNTEAFF. Drawing the rest from reference TRBV28 and TRBJ1-1, the complete variable domain is DVKVTQSSRYLVKRTGEKVFLECVQDMDHENMFWYRQDPGLGLRLIYFSYDVKMKEKGDIPEGYSVSREKKERFSLILESASTNQTSMYLCASSSEGAMNTEAFFGQGTRLTVV.

CDR3: CASSPTPSTDTQYF. CDR3 DNA: TGTGCCAGCTCCCCTACTCCTAGCACAGATACGCAGTATTTT. The chain uses TRBV18 and TRBJ2-3; D is undetermined. The CDR3 sequence is 14 residues long. Germline V gives CDR1 KGHSH, CDR2 LQKENI. The V end lost 6 bases, the J end lost 0 bases, and 10 bases lay between the germline ends.

This chain uses TRBV10-3 with TRBJ1-1; TRBD1 matches 7 bases. V dropped 10 bases and J dropped 0; count of bases not matched to a gene: 5. From germline, CDR1 is ENHRY and CDR2 SYGVKD. CDR3 length equals 13 residues. CDR3 residues: CATRQGLNTEAFF. The DNA of the CDR3 is TGTGCCACTAGACAGGGACTGAACACTGAAGCTTTCTTT.